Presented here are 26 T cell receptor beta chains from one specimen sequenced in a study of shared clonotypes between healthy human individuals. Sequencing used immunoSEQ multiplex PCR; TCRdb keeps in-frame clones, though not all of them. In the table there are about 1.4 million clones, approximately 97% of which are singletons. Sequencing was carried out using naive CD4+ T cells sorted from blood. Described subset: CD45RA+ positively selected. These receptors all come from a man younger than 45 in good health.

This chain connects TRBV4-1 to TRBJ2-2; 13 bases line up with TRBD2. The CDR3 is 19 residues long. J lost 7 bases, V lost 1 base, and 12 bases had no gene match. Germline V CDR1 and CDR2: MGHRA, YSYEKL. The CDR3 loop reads CASSQVPGGLAGVGGELFF. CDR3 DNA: TGCGCCAGCAGCCAAGTCCCCGGCGGACTAGCGGGAGTTGGCGGGGAGCTGTTTTTT.

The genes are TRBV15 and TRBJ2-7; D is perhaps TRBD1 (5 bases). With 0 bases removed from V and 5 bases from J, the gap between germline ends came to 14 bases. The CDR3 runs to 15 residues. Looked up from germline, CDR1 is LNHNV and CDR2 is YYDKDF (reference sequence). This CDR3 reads CATSRDHQGGHEQYF. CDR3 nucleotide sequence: TGTGCCACCAGCAGAGATCACCAGGGCGGCCACGAGCAGTACTTC. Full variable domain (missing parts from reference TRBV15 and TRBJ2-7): DAMVIQNPRYQVTQFGKPVTLSCSQTLNHNVMYWYQQKSSQAPKLLFHYYDKDFNNEADTPDNFQSRRPNTSFCFLDIRSPGLGDTAMYLCATSRDHQGGHEQYFGPGTRLTVT.

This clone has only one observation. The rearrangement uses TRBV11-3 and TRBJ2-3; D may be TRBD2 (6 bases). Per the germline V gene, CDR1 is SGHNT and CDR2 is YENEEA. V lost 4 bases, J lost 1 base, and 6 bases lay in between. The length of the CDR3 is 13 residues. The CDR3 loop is CASSSSGTDTQYF. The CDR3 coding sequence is TGTGCCAGCAGCTCTAGCGGCACAGATACGCAGTATTTT.

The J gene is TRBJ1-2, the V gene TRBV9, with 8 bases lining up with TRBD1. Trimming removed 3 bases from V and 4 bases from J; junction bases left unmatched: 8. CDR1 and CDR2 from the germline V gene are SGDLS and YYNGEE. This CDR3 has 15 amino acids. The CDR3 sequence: CASSGTGILGYGYTF. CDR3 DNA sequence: TGTGCCAGCAGCGGGACAGGGATCCTAGGCTATGGCTACACCTTC.

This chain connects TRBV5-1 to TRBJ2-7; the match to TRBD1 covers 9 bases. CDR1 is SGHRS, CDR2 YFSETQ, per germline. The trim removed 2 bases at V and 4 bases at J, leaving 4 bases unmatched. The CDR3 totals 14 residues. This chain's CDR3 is CASSFRDRVYEQYF. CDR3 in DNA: TGCGCCAGCAGCTTCCGGGACAGGGTTTACGAGCAGTACTTC.

The DNA for the CDR3 is TGTGCCAGTAGTATCGGATTAGACTTGATAGGGGCGCGGAATGGCTACACCTTC. This encodes CASSIGLDLIGARNGYTF. The genes are TRBV19 and TRBJ1-2, with D perhaps matching TRBD1 (5 bases). V was trimmed by 3 bases and J by 6 bases, leaving 26 bases between them. CDR3 size: 18 residues. Per the germline V gene, CDR1 is LNHDA and CDR2 is SQIVND (reference sequence).

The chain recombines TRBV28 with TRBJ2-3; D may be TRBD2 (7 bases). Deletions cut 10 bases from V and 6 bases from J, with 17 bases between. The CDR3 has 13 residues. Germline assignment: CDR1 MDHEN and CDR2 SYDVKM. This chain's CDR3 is CAIHRRGGDTQYF. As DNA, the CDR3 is TGTGCCATCCATCGCAGGGGAGGGGATACGCAGTATTTT.

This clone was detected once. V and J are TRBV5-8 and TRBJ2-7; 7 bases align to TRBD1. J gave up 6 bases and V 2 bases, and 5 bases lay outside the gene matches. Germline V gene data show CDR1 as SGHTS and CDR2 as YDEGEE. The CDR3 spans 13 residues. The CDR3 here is CASSFVRGSEQYF. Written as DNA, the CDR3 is TGTGCCAGCAGCTTCGTCAGGGGGAGCGAGCAGTACTTC.

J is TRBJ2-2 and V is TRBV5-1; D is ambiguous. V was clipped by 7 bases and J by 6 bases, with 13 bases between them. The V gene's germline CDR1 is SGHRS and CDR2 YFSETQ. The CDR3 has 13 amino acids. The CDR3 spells CASVSHGPGELFF. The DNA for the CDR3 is TGCGCCAGCGTATCCCATGGGCCCGGGGAGCTGTTTTTT.

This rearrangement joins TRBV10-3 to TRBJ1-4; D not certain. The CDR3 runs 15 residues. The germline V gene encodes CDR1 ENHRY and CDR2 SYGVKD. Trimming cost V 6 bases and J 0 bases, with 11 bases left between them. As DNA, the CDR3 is TGTGCCATCAGCGGAGGGTCAGCAACTAATGAAAAACTGTTTTTT. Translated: CAISGGSATNEKLFF.

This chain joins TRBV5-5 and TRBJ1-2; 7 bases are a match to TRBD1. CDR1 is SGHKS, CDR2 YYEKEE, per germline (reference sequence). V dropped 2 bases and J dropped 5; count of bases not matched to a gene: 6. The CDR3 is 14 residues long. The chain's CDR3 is CASSFRQGSYGYTF. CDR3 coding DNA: TGTGCCAGCAGCTTTAGACAGGGAAGTTATGGCTACACCTTC.

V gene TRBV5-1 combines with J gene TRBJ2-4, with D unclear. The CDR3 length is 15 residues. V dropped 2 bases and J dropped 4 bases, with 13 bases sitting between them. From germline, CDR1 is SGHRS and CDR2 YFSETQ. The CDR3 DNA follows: TGCGCCAGCAGCTTTGGTGCGGATACTAAAAACATTCAGTACTTC. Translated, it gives CASSFGADTKNIQYF.

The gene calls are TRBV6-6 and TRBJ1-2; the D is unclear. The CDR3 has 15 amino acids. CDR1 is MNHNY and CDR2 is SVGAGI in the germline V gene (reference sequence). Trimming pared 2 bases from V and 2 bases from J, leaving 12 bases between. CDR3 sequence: CASSYSEGRNYGYTF. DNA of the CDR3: TGTGCCAGCAGTTACAGTGAGGGTCGGAACTATGGCTACACCTTC.

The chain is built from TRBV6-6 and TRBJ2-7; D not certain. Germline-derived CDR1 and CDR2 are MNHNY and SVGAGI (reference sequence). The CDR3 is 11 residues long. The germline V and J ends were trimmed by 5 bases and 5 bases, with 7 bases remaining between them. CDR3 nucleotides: TGTGCCAGCAGTCCGAGCCACGAGCAGTACTTC. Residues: CASSPSHEQYF.

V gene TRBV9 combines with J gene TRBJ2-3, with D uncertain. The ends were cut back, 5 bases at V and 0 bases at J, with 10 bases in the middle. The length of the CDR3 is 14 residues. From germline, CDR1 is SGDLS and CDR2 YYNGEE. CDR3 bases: TGTGCCAGCAGTATAGGCGCCAGCACAGATACGCAGTATTTT. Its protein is CASSIGASTDTQYF.

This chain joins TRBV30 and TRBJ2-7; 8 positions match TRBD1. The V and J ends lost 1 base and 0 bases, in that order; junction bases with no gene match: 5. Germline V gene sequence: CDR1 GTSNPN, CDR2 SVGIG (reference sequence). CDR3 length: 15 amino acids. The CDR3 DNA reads TGTGCCTGGAGTGGTGGCAGGGGGCTCTCCTACGAGCAGTACTTC. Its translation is CAWSGGRGLSYEQYF.

The CDR3 spells CAISFFFEDTEAFF. The CDR3 DNA sequence: TGTGCCATCAGCTTCTTTTTTGAAGACACTGAAGCTTTCTTT. This chain joins TRBV10-3 and TRBJ1-1; D uncertain. The CDR3 runs 14 residues. Germline CDR1 is ENHRY and CDR2 is SYGVKD. Trimming left V 6 bases short and J 3 bases short, with 14 bases between.

In DNA form, the CDR3 reads TGCGCCAGCAGCTTGGTCAGGGGAGGAAAGTACGAGCAGTACTTC. Its translation: CASSLVRGGKYEQYF. The chain joins TRBV5-1 to TRBJ2-7; D might be TRBD1 or TRBD2, each matching 6 bases. V dropped 0 bases and J dropped 4 bases, with 14 bases sitting between them. The CDR3 is 15 amino acids. Germline CDR1 reads SGHRS; CDR2 reads YFSETQ.

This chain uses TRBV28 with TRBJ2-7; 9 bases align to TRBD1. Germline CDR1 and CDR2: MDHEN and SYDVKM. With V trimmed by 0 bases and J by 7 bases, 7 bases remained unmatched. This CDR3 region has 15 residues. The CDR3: CASSLWGTGPGEQYF. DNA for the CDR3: TGTGCCAGCAGTTTATGGGGGACAGGGCCGGGGGAGCAGTACTTC.

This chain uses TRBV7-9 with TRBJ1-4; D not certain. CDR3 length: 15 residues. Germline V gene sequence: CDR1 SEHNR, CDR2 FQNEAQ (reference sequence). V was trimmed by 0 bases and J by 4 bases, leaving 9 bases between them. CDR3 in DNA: TGTGCCAGCAGCTTAGCCGGGCGAGTTAATGAAAAACTGTTTTTT. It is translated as CASSLAGRVNEKLFF.

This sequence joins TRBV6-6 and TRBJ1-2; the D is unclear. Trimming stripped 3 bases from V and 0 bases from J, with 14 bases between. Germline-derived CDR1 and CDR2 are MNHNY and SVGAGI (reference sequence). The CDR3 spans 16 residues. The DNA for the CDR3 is TGTGCCAGCAGTTATAGGTCAGCAACAGCTAACTATGGCTACACCTTC. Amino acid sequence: CASSYRSATANYGYTF.

The CDR3 sequence is CASSAGAPDTQYF. The CDR3 nucleotides are TGCGCCAGCAGTGCGGGAGCCCCAGATACGCAGTATTTT. V gene TRBV5-1 combines with J gene TRBJ2-3, with 7 bases that match TRBD2. The CDR3 spans 13 residues. V shed 5 bases, J shed 4 bases, and the junction held 4 bases outside the gene matches. Germline CDR1 reads SGHRS; CDR2 reads YFSETQ.

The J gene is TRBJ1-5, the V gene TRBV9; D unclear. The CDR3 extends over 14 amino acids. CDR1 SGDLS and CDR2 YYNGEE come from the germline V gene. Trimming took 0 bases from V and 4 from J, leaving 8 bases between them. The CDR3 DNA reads TGTGCCAGCAGCGTAGGGGTCCGGAATCAGCCCCAGCATTTT. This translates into CASSVGVRNQPQHF.

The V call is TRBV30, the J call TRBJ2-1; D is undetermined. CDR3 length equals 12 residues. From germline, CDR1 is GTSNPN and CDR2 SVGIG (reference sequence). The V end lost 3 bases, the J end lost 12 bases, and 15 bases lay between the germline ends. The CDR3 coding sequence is TGTGCCTGGAGCGACTCCGACGGGCGGCAGTTCTTC. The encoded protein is CAWSDSDGRQFF.

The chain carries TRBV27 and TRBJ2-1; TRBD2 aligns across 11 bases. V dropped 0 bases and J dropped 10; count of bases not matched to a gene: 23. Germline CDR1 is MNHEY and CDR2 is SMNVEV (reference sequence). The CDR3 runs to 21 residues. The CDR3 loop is CASSLSPYRQGWRTSGWEQFF. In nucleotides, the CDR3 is TGTGCCAGCAGTTTATCGCCCTATCGACAGGGTTGGAGGACTAGCGGGTGGGAGCAGTTCTTC.

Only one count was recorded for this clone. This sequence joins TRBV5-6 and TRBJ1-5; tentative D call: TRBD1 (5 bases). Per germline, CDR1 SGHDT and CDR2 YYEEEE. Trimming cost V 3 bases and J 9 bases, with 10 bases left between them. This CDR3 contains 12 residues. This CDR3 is CASSSPQGPQHF. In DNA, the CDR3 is TGTGCCAGCAGCTCCCCTCAGGGGCCCCAGCATTTT. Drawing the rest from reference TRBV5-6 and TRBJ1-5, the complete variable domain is DAGVTQSPTHLIKTRGQQVTLRCSPKSGHDTVSWYQQALGQGPQFIFQYYEEEERQRGNFPDRFSGHQFPNYSSELNVNALLLGDSALYLCASSSPQGPQHFGDGTRLSIL.